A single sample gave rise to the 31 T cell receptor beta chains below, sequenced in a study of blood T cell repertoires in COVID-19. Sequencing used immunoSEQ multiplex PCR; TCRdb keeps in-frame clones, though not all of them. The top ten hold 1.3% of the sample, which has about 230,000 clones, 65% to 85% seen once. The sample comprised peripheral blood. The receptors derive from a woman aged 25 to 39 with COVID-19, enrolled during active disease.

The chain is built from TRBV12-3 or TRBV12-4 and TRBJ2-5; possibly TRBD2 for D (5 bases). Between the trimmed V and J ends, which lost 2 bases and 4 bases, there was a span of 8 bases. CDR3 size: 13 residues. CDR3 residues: CASSLRELETQYF. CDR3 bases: TGTGCCAGCAGTTTAAGGGAGTTAGAGACCCAGTACTTC.

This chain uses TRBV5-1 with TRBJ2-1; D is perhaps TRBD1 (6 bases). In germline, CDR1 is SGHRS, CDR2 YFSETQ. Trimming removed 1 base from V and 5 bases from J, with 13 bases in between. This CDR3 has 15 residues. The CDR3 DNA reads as TGCGCCAGCAGCTTGACGCCGGGACAACACAATGAGCAGTTCTTC. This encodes CASSLTPGQHNEQFF.

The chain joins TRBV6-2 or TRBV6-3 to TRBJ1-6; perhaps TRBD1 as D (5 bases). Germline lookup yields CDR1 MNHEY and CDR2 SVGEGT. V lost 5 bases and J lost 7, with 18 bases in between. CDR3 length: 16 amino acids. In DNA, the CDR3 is TGTGCCAGCAGTAGGGGCCGGAACTCCCGAAATTCACCCCTCCACTTT. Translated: CASSRGRNSRNSPLHF.

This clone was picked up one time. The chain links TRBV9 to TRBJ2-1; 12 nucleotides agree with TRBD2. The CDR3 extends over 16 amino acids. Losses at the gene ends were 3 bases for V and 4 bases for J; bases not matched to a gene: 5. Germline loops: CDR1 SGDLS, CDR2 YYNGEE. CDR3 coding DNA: TGTGCCAGCAGCGGAATAGGGACTAGCGGGTACAATGAGCAGTTCTTC. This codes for CASSGIGTSGYNEQFF.

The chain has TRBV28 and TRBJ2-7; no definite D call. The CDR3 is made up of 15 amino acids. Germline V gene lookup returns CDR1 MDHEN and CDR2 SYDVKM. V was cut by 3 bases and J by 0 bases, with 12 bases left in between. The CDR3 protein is CASSFKLLLSYEQYF. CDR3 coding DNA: TGTGCCAGCAGTTTTAAGCTTTTACTCTCCTACGAGCAGTACTTC.

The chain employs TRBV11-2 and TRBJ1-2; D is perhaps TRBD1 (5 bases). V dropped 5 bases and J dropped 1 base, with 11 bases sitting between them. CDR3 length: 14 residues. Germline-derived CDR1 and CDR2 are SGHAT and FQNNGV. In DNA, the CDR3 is TGTGCCAGCAGCCCCGGGACTATTAACTATGGCTACACCTTC. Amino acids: CASSPGTINYGYTF.

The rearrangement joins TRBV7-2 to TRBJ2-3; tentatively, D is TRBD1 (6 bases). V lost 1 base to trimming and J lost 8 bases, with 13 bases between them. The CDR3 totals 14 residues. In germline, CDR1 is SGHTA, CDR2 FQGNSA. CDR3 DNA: TGTGCCAGCAGCTTAGAGGTAGGGGGACGTACGCAGTATTTT. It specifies CASSLEVGGRTQYF.

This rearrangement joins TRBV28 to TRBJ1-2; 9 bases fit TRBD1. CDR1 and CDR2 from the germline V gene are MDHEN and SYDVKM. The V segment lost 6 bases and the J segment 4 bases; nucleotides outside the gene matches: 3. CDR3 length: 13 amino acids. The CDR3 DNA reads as TGTGCCAGCAGGCGGACAGGGGTCTATGGCTACACCTTC. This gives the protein CASRRTGVYGYTF.

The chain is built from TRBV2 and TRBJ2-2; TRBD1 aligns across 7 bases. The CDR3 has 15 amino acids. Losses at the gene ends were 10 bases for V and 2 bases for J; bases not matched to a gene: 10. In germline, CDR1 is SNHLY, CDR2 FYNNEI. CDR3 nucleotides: TGTGCCACCCAACGGACAGGAGTTAACACCGGGGAGCTGTTTTTT. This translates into CATQRTGVNTGELFF. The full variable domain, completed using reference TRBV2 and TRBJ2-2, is EPEVTQTPSHQVTQMGQEVILRCVPISNHLYFYWYRQILGQKVEFLVSFYNNEISEKSEIFDDQFSVERPDGSNFTLKIRSTKLEDSAMYFCATQRTGVNTGELFFGEGSRLTVL.

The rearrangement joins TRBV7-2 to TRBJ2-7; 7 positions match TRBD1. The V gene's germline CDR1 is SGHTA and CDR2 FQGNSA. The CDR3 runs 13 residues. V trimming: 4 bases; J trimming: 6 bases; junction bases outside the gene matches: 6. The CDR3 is CASSSQDRAEQYF. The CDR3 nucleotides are TGTGCCAGCAGCTCCCAAGACAGGGCCGAGCAGTACTTC.

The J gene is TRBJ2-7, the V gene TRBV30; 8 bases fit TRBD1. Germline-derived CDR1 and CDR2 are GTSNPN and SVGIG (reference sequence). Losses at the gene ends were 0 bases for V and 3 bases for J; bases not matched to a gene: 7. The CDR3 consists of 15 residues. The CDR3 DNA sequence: TGTGCCTGGAGTGTAGGTCAGGGGGCAGGCTACGAGCAGTACTTC. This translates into CAWSVGQGAGYEQYF.

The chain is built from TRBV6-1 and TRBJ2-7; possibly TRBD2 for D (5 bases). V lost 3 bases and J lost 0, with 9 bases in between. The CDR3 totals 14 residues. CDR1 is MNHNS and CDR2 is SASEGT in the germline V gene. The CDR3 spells CASSDYSGSYEQYF. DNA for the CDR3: TGTGCCAGCAGTGATTACAGCGGCTCCTACGAGCAGTACTTC.

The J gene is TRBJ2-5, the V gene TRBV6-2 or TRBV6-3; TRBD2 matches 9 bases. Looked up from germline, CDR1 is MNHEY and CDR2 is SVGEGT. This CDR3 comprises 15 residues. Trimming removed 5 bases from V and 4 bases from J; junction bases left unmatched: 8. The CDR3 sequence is CASSRGGAGGETQYF. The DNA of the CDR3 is TGTGCCAGCAGTCGAGGGGGAGCGGGAGGAGAGACCCAGTACTTC.

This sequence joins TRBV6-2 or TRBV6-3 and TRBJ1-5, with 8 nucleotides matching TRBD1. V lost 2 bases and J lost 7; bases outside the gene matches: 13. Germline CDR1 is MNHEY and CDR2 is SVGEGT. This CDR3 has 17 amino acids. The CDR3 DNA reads TGTGCCAGCAGTTACGAATTGTCAGGGGGCGCGGGGCAGCCCCAGCATTTT. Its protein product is CASSYELSGGAGQPQHF.

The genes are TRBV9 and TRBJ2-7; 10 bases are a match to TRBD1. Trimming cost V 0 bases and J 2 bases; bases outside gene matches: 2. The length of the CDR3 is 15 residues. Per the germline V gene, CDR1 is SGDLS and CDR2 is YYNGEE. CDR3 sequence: CASSVGTGGTYEQYF. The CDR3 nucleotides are TGTGCCAGCAGCGTAGGGACAGGGGGAACCTACGAGCAGTACTTC. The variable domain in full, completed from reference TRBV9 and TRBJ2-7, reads DSGVTQTPKHLITATGQRVTLRCSPRSGDLSVYWYQQSLDQGLQFLIQYYNGEERAKGNILERFSAQQFPDLHSELNLSSLELGDSALYFCASSVGTGGTYEQYFGPGTRLTVT.

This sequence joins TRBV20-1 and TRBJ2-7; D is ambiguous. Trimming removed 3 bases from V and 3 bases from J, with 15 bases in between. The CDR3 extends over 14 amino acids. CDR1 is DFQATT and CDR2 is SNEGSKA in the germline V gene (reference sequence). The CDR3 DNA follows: TGCAGTGCTAGTACCGTTGGCACCTTCTACGAGCAGTACTTC. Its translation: CSASTVGTFYEQYF.

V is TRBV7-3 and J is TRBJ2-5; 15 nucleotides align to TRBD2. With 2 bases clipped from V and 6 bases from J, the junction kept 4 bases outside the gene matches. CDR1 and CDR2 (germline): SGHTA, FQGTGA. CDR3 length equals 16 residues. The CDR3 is CASSLGLAGGKKTQYF. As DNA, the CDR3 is TGTGCCAGCAGCTTAGGACTAGCGGGAGGGAAAAAGACCCAGTACTTC. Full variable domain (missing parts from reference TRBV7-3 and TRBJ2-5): GAGVSQTPSNKVTEKGKYVELRCDPISGHTALYWYRQSLGQGPEFLIYFQGTGAADDSGLPNDRFFAVRPEGSVSTLKIQRTERGDSAVYLCASSLGLAGGKKTQYFGPGTRLLVL.

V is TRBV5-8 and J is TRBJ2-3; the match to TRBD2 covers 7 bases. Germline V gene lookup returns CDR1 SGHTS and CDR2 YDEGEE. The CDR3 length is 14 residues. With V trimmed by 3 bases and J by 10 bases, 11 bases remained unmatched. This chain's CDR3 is CASSSTWGGAAQYF. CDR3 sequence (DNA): TGTGCCAGCAGCTCCACTTGGGGAGGGGCCGCGCAGTATTTT. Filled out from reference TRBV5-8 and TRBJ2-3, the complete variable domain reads EAGVTQSPTHLIKTRGQQATLRCSPISGHTSVYWYQQALGLGLQFLLWYDEGEERNRGNFPPRFSGRQFPNYSSELNVNALELEDSALYLCASSSTWGGAAQYFGPGTRLTVL.

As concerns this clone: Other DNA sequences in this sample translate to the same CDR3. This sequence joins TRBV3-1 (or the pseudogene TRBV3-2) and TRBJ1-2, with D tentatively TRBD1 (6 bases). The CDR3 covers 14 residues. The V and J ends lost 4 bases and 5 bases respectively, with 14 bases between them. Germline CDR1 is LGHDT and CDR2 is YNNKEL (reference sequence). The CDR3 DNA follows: TGTGCCAGCAGCCCAGGGGCGGTGGGGTATGGCTACACCTTC. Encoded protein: CASSPGAVGYGYTF.

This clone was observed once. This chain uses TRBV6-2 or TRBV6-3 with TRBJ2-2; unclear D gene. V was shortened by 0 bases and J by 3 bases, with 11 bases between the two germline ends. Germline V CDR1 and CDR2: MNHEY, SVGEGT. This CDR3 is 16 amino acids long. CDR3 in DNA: TGTGCCAGCAGTTACTCCCCCTTCCGCGACACCGGGGAGCTGTTTTTT. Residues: CASSYSPFRDTGELFF.

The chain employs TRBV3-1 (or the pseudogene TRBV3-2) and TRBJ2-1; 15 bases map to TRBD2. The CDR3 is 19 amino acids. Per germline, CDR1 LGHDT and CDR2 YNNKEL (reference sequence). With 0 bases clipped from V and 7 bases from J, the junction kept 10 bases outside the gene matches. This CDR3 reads CASSQDRVGTSGRTNEQFF. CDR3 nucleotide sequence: TGTGCCAGCAGCCAAGATCGGGTAGGGACTAGCGGGAGGACAAATGAGCAGTTCTTC.

CDR3: CASSPGLAQETQYF. The CDR3 nucleotides are TGTGCCAGCAGCCCGGGACTGGCCCAAGAGACCCAGTACTTC. This chain connects TRBV7-3 to TRBJ2-5, with a tentative D call TRBD2 (6 bases). The V end lost 5 bases, the J end lost 1 base, and 11 bases lay between the germline ends. Per germline, CDR1 SGHTA and CDR2 FQGTGA. The CDR3 length is 14 residues.

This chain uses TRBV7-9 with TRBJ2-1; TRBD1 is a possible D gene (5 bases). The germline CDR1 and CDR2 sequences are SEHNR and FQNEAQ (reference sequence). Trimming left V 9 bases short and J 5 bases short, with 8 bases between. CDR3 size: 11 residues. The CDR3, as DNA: TGTGCCAGTAGGGGAAACAATGAGCAGTTCTTC. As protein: CASRGNNEQFF.

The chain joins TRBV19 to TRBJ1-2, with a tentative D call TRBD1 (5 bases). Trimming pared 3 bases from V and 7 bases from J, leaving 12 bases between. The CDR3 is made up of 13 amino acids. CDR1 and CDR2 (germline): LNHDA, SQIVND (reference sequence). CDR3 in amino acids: CASSINGGGGYTF. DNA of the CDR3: TGTGCCAGTAGTATTAACGGGGGTGGTGGCTACACCTTC.

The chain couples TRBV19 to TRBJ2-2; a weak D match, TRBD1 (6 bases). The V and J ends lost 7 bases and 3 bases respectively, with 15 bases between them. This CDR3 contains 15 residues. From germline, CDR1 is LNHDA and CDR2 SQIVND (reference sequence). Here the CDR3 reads CASNNPGHHTGELFF. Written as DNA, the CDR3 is TGTGCCAGTAATAATCCGGGACATCACACCGGGGAGCTGTTTTTT.

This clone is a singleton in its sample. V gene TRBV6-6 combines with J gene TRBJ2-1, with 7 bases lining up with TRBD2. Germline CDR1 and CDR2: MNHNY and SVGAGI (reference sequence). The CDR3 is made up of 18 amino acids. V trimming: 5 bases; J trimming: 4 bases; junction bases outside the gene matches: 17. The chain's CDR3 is CASSRFGETGGRYNEQFF. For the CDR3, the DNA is TGTGCCAGCAGTCGTTTTGGAGAGACCGGGGGGAGGTACAATGAGCAGTTCTTC.

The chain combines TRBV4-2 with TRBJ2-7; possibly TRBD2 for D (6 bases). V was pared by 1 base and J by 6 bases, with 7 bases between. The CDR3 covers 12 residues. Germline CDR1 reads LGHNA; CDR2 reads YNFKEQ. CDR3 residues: CASSQGGGEQYF. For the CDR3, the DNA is TGTGCCAGCAGCCAAGGGGGAGGCGAGCAGTACTTC.

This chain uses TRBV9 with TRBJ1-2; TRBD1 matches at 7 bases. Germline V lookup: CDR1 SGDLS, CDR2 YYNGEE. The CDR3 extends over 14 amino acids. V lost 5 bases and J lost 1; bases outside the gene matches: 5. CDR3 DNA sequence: TGTGCCAGCAGGGGGGACAGTGGTAACTATGGCTACACCTTC. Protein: CASRGDSGNYGYTF.

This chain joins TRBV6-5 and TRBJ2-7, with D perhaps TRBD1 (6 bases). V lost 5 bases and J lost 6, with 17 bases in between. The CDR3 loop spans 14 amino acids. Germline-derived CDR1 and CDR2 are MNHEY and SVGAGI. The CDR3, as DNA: TGTGCCAGCAGTCAGACAGGTTTCACGGGCGAGCAGTACTTC. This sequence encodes CASSQTGFTGEQYF.

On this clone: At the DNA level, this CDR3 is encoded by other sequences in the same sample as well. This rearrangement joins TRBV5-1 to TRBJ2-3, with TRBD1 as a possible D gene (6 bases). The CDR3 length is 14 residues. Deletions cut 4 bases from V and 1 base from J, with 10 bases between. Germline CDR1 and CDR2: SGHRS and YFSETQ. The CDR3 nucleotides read TGCGCCAGCAGCCCAGCAGGGGGCACAGATACGCAGTATTTT. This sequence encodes CASSPAGGTDTQYF.

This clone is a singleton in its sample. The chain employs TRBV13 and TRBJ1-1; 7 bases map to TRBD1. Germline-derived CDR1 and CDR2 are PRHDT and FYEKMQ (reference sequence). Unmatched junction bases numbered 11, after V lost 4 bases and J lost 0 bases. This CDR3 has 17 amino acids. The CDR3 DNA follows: TGTGCCAGCAGCTCCAGGGGGTCTTTAGTTATGAACACTGAAGCTTTCTTT. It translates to CASSSRGSLVMNTEAFF.